The entry that follows covers one T cell receptor beta chain sequence. Its antigen is unknown. These data belong to a study of a mutant IDH1 vaccine in newly diagnosed glioma. Study at large: With temozolomide cycles, or 4-6 weeks after radiotherapy alone, vaccination was started. Treated patients comprised around 62% males and 37.5% females, mean age about 38 years. Before enrollment, the patients had been treated with radiotherapy alone, temozolomide alone, or both together. Most of them had received both.

The germline V gene has CDR1 GTSNPN and CDR2 SVGIG (reference sequence). Trimming left V 5 bases short and J 15 bases short, with 14 bases between. This CDR3 has 11 residues. Measured with immunoSEQ multiplex PCR; TCRdb has only the in-frame clones, and not every one. The table includes tens of thousands of clones, 60% to 75% detected once. The time point was: week 35, safety follow-up. One vaccine dose held 300 ug of mutant IDH1 20-mer peptide and came with topical imiquimod. This chain connects TRBV30 to TRBJ1-6, with D uncertain. The sequence was obtained from a man aged 50-60 years with glioma. This material consisted of PBMCs, taken from a glioma patient whose treatment included an IDH1 peptide vaccine. CDR3 in amino acids: CAWGERQRLHF. CDR3 DNA sequence: TGTGCCTGGGGGGAGAGACAACGCCTCCACTTT.